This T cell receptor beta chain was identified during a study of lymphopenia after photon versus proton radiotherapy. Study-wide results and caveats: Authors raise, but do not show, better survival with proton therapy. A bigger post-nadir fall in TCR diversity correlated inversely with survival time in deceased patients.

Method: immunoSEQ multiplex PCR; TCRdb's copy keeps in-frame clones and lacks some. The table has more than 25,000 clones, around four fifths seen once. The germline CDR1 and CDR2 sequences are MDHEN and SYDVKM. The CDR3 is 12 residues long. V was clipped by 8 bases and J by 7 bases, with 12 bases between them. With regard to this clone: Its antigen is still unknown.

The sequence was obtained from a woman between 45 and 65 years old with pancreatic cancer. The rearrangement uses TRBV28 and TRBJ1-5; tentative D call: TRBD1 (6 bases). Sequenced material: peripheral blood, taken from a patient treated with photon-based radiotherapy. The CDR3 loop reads CASSPGVQPQHF. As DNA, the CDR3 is TGTGCCAGCTCCCCAGGGGTGCAGCCCCAGCATTTT.